The 21 T cell receptor beta chains reported below all come from one sample, sequenced in a study of response to subunit inactivated influenza vaccine. TCRdb reprocessed the RT-PCR reads with MiXCR, giving one entry per CDR3 protein. The data show approximately 700,000 distinct CDR3 sequences, 15% to 19% seen once. Sequences were derived from PBMCs from blood, sampled roughly 13 days after vaccination. These receptors came from a man aged 45-65 years who received an inactivated influenza vaccine.

This clonotype was found a few times. The V call is TRBV11-2, the J call TRBJ2-5; 8 nucleotides align to TRBD1. With 2 bases clipped from V and 7 bases from J, the junction kept 6 bases outside the gene matches. The CDR3 is 14 amino acids. Germline V CDR1 and CDR2: SGHAT, FQNNGV. The CDR3 is CASSLSPTGVTQYF. CDR3 DNA: TGTGCCAGCAGCTTATCGCCGACAGGGGTGACCCAGTACTTC.

The rearrangement links TRBV6-4 to TRBJ1-1; D gene uncertain. Trimming took 2 bases from V and 2 from J, leaving 6 bases between them. The CDR3 runs 13 residues. The V gene's germline CDR1 is MRHNA and CDR2 SNTAGT. The CDR3 protein is CASSDEVNTEAFF. The CDR3 bases are TGTGCCAGCAGTGACGAAGTTAACACTGAAGCTTTCTTT.

The chain couples TRBV6-5 to TRBJ2-1; TRBD2 might be the D (5 bases). CDR3 length: 12 amino acids. V lost 6 bases, J lost 8 bases, and 11 bases lay in between. Germline assignment: CDR1 MNHEY and CDR2 SVGAGI. This chain's CDR3 is CASRRGLDEQFF. The CDR3 DNA follows: TGTGCCAGCAGGAGAGGACTGGATGAGCAGTTCTTC.

This chain uses TRBV28 with TRBJ1-5; D is uncertain. The CDR3 is made up of 15 amino acids. Germline V lookup: CDR1 MDHEN, CDR2 SYDVKM. Trimming removed 6 bases at V and 0 bases at J, with 12 bases between. The CDR3 DNA sequence: TGTGCCAGCAGCCTCCGGATTTATAGCAATCAGCCCCAGCATTTT. It yields the protein CASSLRIYSNQPQHF.

Ten or more counts support this clonotype. The chain joins TRBV29-1 to TRBJ2-1; 8 bases fit TRBD2. Germline V CDR1 and CDR2: SQVTM, ANQGSEA. Trimming removed 0 bases from V and 5 bases from J; junction bases left unmatched: 12. The CDR3 consists of 17 residues. This chain's CDR3 is CSVEDPPAGGTDNEQFF. DNA of the CDR3: TGCAGCGTTGAAGATCCGCCTGCGGGAGGCACTGACAATGAGCAGTTCTTC.

The chain combines TRBV4-3 with TRBJ1-5, with D uncertain. Germline V CDR1 and CDR2: LGHNA, YSLEER. Trimming left V 0 bases short and J 0 bases short, with 6 bases between. There are 15 residues in the CDR3. The CDR3 bases are TGCGCCAGCAGCCAAGATATGTCTAGCAATCAGCCCCAGCATTTT. Protein: CASSQDMSSNQPQHF.

This sequence joins TRBV5-5 and TRBJ2-1; D gene unclear. The CDR3 spans 13 residues. Trimming removed 0 bases at V and 13 bases at J, with 14 bases between. Germline V gene lookup returns CDR1 SGHKS and CDR2 YYEKEE (reference sequence). The CDR3 region has the DNA TGTGCCAGCAGCTTGGGGCCTCCCGACCCCCAGTTCTTC. Its translation: CASSLGPPDPQFF.

Only a few counts were recorded for this clonotype. This sequence joins TRBV12-3 or TRBV12-4 and TRBJ2-1; 7 bases align to TRBD1. This CDR3 comprises 15 residues. J was trimmed by 0 bases and V by 3 bases; bases with no gene match: 2. The chain's CDR3 is CASSFGTVSYNEQFF. The CDR3, as DNA: TGTGCCAGCAGTTTCGGGACAGTCTCCTACAATGAGCAGTTCTTC.

This clonotype occurred many times. The chain joins TRBV11-2 to TRBJ2-3; tentative D call: TRBD2 (7 bases). The CDR3 has 14 amino acids. V gave up 1 base and J gave up 9 bases, with 14 bases separating them. Germline V lookup: CDR1 SGHAT, CDR2 FQNNGV. DNA for the CDR3: TGTGCCAGCAGCTTAGGCCCGGGGAGGGGGACGCAGTATTTT. This codes for CASSLGPGRGTQYF.

A few counts support this clonotype. The chain employs TRBV7-2 and TRBJ1-6; D call uncertain. Germline V lookup: CDR1 SGHTA, CDR2 FQGNSA. V was cut by 3 bases and J by 3 bases, with 9 bases left in between. The CDR3 is made up of 15 amino acids. The CDR3 nucleotides are TGTGCCAGCAGCTTCAGGATTGACTATAATTCACCCCTCCACTTT. This translates into CASSFRIDYNSPLHF.

This clonotype was seen a few times. J is TRBJ2-7 and V is TRBV2; possibly TRBD1 for D (5 bases). Germline lookup yields CDR1 SNHLY and CDR2 FYNNEI. V gave up 8 bases and J gave up 2 bases, with 16 bases separating them. This CDR3 has 14 amino acids. The CDR3 loop reads CASRSLGATYEQYF. The CDR3 DNA follows: TGTGCCAGCCGCTCTCTAGGGGCAACCTACGAGCAGTACTTC.

A few counts support this clonotype. The chain couples TRBV6-1 to TRBJ1-1, with D tentatively TRBD1 (6 bases). The CDR3 is made up of 15 amino acids. CDR1 MNHNS and CDR2 SASEGT come from the germline V gene. V dropped 1 base and J dropped 6 bases, with 15 bases sitting between them. The CDR3 protein is CASSEGWGRGPEAFF. The CDR3 DNA reads TGTGCCAGCAGTGAAGGGTGGGGCAGGGGCCCTGAAGCTTTCTTT.

This clonotype has a handful of counts. This chain links TRBV11-2 with TRBJ2-5; unclear D gene. V lost 5 bases, J lost 8 bases, and 12 bases lay in between. The germline CDR1 and CDR2 sequences are SGHAT and FQNNGV. The CDR3 runs 12 residues. The CDR3 loop reads CASSPLPPTQYF. Written as DNA, the CDR3 is TGTGCCAGCAGCCCTCTTCCCCCTACCCAGTACTTC. The full variable domain, its missing parts supplied by reference TRBV11-2 and TRBJ2-5, is EAGVAQSPRYKIIEKRQSVAFWCNPISGHATLYWYQQILGQGPKLLIQFQNNGVVDDSQLPKDRFSAERLKGVDSTLKIQPAKLEDSAVYLCASSPLPPTQYFGPGTRLLVL.

The V gene is TRBV10-3, the J gene TRBJ2-3, with D perhaps TRBD1 (5 bases). The V gene lost 4 bases and the J gene lost 5 bases, with 10 bases spanning the gap. This CDR3 has 13 residues. Germline values: CDR1 ENHRY, CDR2 SYGVKD. The CDR3 DNA reads TGTGCCATCAGTGCGGTGGGGCAAGATACGCAGTATTTT. It translates to CAISAVGQDTQYF.

This clonotype was counted only a few times. The chain carries TRBV9 and TRBJ2-7, with D possibly matching TRBD2 (7 bases). Trimming took 3 bases from V and 3 from J, leaving 22 bases between them. Looked up from germline, CDR1 is SGDLS and CDR2 is YYNGEE. The CDR3 covers 17 residues. CDR3 amino acids: CASSGSTSGGPFYEQYF. The CDR3 DNA reads TGTGCCAGCAGCGGAAGCACGTCGGGGGGCCCATTCTACGAGCAGTACTTC. Together with reference TRBV9 and TRBJ2-7, the CDR3 gives the full variable domain: DSGVTQTPKHLITATGQRVTLRCSPRSGDLSVYWYQQSLDQGLQFLIQYYNGEERAKGNILERFSAQQFPDLHSELNLSSLELGDSALYFCASSGSTSGGPFYEQYFGPGTRLTVT.

The chain has TRBV5-1 and TRBJ2-5; D might be TRBD1 (5 bases). The V and J ends lost 0 bases and 7 bases respectively, with 13 bases between them. This CDR3 contains 14 residues. Germline V gene data show CDR1 as SGHRS and CDR2 as YFSETQ. The CDR3 loop reads CASSLESGKGTQYF. As DNA, the CDR3 is TGCGCCAGCAGCTTGGAGTCAGGGAAAGGGACCCAGTACTTC.

The rearrangement links TRBV7-9 to TRBJ2-3; possibly TRBD2 for D (7 bases). V gave up 1 base and J gave up 4 bases, with 12 bases separating them. CDR1 and CDR2 from the germline V gene are SEHNR and FQNEAQ (reference sequence). CDR3 length: 15 residues. CDR3 sequence reads: CASSLEGGAADTQYF. DNA for the CDR3: TGTGCCAGCAGCTTAGAGGGGGGGGCCGCAGATACGCAGTATTTT.

This chain links TRBV4-2 with TRBJ2-2; 11 bases map to TRBD2. This CDR3 comprises 18 residues. V trimming: 0 bases; J trimming: 3 bases; junction bases outside the gene matches: 6. Germline assignment: CDR1 LGHNA and CDR2 YNFKEQ. The CDR3 DNA reads TGTGCCAGCAGCCAAGATCCCTTACTAGCGGGAGACACCGGGGAGCTGTTTTTT. The encoded protein is CASSQDPLLAGDTGELFF.

This clonotype was found a few times. The V and J genes are TRBV5-1 and TRBJ2-5; D remains ambiguous. This CDR3 is 15 amino acids long. The V and J ends lost 4 bases and 4 bases respectively, with 17 bases between them. CDR1 and CDR2 from the germline V gene are SGHRS and YFSETQ. CDR3 sequence reads: CASSGLDAGSETQYF. DNA for the CDR3: TGCGCCAGCAGCGGCCTGGACGCCGGTTCAGAGACCCAGTACTTC.

This clonotype was counted between two and nine times. The V and J genes are TRBV5-6 and TRBJ2-3; TRBD1 matches 8 bases. This CDR3 has 18 residues. J was trimmed by 2 bases and V by 3 bases; bases with no gene match: 14. In germline, CDR1 is SGHDT, CDR2 YYEEEE. CDR3: CASSYLWSRQGPTDTQYF. CDR3 coding DNA: TGTGCCAGCAGCTACTTATGGAGTCGACAGGGGCCCACAGATACGCAGTATTTT.

The V and J genes are TRBV4-3 and TRBJ2-7; 7 bases agree with TRBD1. The germline V gene has CDR1 LGHNA and CDR2 YSLEER. The ends lost 1 base at V and 3 bases at J; junction bases unmatched: 9. The CDR3 contains 16 residues. The chain's CDR3 is CASSQGYPGTVYEQYF. The CDR3 DNA reads as TGCGCCAGCAGCCAAGGTTACCCCGGGACAGTCTACGAGCAGTACTTC.